This T cell receptor beta chain was identified in a study of regulatory T cells in long-lasting Graves disease. Assembly of TCR beta libraries relied on iRepertoire HTBI primers together with Arm-PCR of CDR3 regions. Via MiXCR, TCRdb re-called the multiplex PCR reads, giving one row per CDR3 protein. The table records some 450,000 distinct CDR3 sequences, 23% of them present only once. The V and J ends lost 1 base and 6 bases, in that order; junction bases with no gene match: 3. Germline CDR1 SGHTA, CDR2 FQGNSA. The CDR3 is 14 amino acids. This clonotype was detected many times. As yet, its antigen is unknown. Study findings and constraints: Persistent disease exhibited a predilection for TRBV28, TRBJ1-2 and TRBJ2-5.

Regarding time point: persistent/refractory GD, antithyroid drugs over 5 years with positive TRAb. The TCR library used RNA extracted from PBMCs. The sequencing used peripheral blood mononuclear cells (PBMCs), collected when the disease was refractory, from a patient treated with antithyroid drugs. This TCR derives from a female donor with Graves disease. The gene calls are TRBV7-2 and TRBJ2-4; 7 bases are shared with TRBD1. This chain's CDR3 is CASSLEQGRNIQYF. CDR3 nucleotide sequence: TGTGCCAGCAGCTTAGAACAGGGGAGAAACATTCAGTACTTC. Full variable domain (outside the CDR3, taken from reference TRBV7-2 and TRBJ2-4): GAGVSQSPSNKVTEKGKDVELRCDPISGHTALYWYRQSLGQGLEFLIYFQGNSAPDKSGLPSDRFSAERTGGSVSTLTIQRTQQEDSAVYLCASSLEQGRNIQYFGAGTRLSVL.